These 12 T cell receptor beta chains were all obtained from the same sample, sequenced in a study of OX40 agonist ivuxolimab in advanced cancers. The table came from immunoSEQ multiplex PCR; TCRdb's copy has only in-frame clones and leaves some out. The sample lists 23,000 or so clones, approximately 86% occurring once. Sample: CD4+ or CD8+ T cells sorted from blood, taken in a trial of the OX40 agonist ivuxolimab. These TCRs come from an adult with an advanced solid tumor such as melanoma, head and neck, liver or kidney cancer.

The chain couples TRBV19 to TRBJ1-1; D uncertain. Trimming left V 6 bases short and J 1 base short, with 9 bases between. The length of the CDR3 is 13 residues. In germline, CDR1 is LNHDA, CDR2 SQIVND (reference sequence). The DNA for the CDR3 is TGTGCCAGTAGAAAGCGAACGAACACTGAAGCTTTCTTT. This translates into CASRKRTNTEAFF.

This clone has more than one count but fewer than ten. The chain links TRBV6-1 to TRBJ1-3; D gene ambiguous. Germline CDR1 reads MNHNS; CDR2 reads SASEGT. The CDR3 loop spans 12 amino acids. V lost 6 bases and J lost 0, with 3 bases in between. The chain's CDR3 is CASSYSGNTIYF. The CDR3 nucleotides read TGTGCCAGCAGCTACTCTGGAAACACCATATATTTT.

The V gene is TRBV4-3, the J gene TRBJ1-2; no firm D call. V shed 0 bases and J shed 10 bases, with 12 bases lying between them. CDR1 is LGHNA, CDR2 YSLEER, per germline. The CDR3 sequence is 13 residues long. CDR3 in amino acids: CASSQDWEGIYTF. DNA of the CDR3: TGCGCCAGCAGCCAAGATTGGGAGGGTATCTACACCTTC.

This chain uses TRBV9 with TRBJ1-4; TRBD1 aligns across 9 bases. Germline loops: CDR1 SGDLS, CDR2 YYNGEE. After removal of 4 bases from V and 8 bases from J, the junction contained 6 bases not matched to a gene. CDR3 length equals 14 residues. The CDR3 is CASSTPGQGEKLFF. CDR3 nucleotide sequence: TGTGCCAGCAGCACACCGGGACAGGGCGAAAAACTGTTTTTT.

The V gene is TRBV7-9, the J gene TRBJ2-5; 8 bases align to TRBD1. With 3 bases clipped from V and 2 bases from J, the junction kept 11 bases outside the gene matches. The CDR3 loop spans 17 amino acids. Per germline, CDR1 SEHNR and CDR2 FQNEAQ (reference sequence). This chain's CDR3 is CASSFRQGQYIQETQYF. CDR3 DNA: TGTGCCAGCAGCTTCAGACAGGGGCAATACATTCAAGAGACCCAGTACTTC.

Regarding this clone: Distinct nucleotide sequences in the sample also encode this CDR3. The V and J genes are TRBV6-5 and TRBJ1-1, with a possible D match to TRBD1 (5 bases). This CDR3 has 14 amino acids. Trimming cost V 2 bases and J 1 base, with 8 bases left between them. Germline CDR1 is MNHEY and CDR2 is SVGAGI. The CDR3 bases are TGTGCCAGCAGTTACGTCCAGGGGAACACTGAAGCTTTCTTT. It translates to CASSYVQGNTEAFF.

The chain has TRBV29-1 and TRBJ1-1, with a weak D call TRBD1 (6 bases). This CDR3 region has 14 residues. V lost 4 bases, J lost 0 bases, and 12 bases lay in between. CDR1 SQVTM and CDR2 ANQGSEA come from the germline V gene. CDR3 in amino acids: CSVGSGVVNTEAFF. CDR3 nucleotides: TGCAGCGTTGGTTCAGGGGTTGTGAACACTGAAGCTTTCTTT.

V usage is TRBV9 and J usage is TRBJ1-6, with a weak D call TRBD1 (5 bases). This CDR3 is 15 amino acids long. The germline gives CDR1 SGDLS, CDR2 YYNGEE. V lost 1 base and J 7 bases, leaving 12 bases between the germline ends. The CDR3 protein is CASSVSYGANSPLHF. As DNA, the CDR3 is TGTGCCAGCAGCGTATCCTACGGGGCCAATTCACCCCTCCACTTT.

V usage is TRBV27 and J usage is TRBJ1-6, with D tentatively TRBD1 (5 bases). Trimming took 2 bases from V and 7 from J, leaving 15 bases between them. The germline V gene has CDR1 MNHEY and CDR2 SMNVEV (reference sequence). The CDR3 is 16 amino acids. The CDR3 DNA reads TGTGCCAGCAGTTTACGGGGGGTAAGGGAGAATTCACCCCTCCACTTT. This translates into CASSLRGVRENSPLHF.

CDR3 DNA sequence: TGTGCCAGCAGTCTCCAACCCTACGAGCAGTACTTC. Its protein product is CASSLQPYEQYF. The V gene is TRBV6-6, the J gene TRBJ2-7; D call uncertain. Germline V gene data show CDR1 as MNHNY and CDR2 as SVGAGI (reference sequence). The CDR3 runs 12 residues. Trimming cost V 5 bases and J 2 bases, with 7 bases left between them.

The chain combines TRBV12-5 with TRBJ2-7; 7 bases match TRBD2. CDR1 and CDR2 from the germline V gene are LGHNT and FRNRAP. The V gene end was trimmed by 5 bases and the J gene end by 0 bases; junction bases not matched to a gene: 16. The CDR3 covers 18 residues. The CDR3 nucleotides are TGTGCTAGTGGTCCGCTGGGAGGGTCGGGGGACCTCTCCTACGAGCAGTACTTC. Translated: CASGPLGGSGDLSYEQYF. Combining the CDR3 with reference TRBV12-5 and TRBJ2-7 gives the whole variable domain DARVTQTPRHKVTEMGQEVTMRCQPILGHNTVFWYRQTMMQGLELLAYFRNRAPLDDSGMPKDRFSAEMPDATLATLKIQPSEPRDSAVYFCASGPLGGSGDLSYEQYFGPGTRLTVT.

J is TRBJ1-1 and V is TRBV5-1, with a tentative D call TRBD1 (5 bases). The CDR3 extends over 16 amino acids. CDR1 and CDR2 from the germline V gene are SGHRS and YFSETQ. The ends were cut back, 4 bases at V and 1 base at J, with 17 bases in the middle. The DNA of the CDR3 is TGCGCCAGCAGCCTTACGCGGGACCTAACGAACACTGAAGCTTTCTTT. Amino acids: CASSLTRDLTNTEAFF.